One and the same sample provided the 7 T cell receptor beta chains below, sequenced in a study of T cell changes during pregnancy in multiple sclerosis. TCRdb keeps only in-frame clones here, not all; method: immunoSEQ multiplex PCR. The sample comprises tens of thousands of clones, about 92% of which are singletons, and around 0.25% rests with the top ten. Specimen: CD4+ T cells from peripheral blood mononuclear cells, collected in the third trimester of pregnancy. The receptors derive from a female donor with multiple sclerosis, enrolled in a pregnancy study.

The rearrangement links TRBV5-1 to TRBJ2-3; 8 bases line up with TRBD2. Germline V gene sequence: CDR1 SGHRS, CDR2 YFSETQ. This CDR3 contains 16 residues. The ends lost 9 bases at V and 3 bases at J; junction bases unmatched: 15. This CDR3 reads CATSRGGADLTDTQYF. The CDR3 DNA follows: TGCGCCACCTCCCGGGGGGGCGCCGACTTGACAGATACGCAGTATTTT.

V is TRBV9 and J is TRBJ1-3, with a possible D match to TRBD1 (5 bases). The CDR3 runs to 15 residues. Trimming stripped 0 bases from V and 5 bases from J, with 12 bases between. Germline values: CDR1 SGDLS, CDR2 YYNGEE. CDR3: CASSVAGDSRNTIYF. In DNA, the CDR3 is TGTGCCAGCAGCGTAGCTGGCGACAGCCGAAACACCATATATTTT.

The CDR3 loop is CASRLGDYEQYF. The CDR3 coding sequence is TGTGCCAGCAGGCTAGGGGACTACGAGCAGTACTTC. The J gene is TRBJ2-5, the V gene TRBV5-4, with D perhaps TRBD1 (5 bases). The J call is in doubt because the DNA end fits TRBJ2-7 better. CDR1 and CDR2 (germline): SGHNT, YYREEE (reference sequence). There are 12 residues in the CDR3.

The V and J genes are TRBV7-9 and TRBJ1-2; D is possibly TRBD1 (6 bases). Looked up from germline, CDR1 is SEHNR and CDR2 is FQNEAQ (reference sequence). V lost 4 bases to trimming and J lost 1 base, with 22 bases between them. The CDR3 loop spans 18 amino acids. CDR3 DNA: TGTGCCAGCAGCTCCTCCGACAGGTTCCCTTCTCTTAACTATGGCTACACCTTC. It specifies CASSSSDRFPSLNYGYTF.

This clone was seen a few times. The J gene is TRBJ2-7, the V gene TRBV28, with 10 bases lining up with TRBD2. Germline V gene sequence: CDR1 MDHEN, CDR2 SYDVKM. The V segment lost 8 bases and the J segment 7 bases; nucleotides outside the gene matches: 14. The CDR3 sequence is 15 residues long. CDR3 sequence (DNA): TGTGCCAGCGATTCTAGCGGGAGTCCCCTAGAGGAGCAGTACTTC. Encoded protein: CASDSSGSPLEEQYF.

CDR3 sequence (DNA): TGTGCCAGCAGCTTGATAGCGAGCGGGCGCGATACGCAGTATTTT. It is translated as CASSLIASGRDTQYF. This chain uses TRBV5-5 with TRBJ2-3; D may be TRBD2 (6 bases). Germline CDR1 and CDR2: SGHKS and YYEKEE (reference sequence). The CDR3 is 15 residues long. Trimming took 1 base from V and 6 from J, leaving 15 bases between them.

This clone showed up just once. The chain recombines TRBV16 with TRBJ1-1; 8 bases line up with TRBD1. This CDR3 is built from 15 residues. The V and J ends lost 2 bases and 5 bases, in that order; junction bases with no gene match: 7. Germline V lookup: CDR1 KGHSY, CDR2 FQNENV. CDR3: CASSQPRGRRTEAFF. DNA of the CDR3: TGTGCCAGCAGCCAACCCAGGGGGCGGAGGACTGAAGCTTTCTTT.